This T cell receptor (beta chain) is drawn from a study of shared clonotypes between healthy human individuals. The wider study: Those who served as donors were two women and three men between the ages of 18 and 49.

As for this clone: Its cognate antigen is unknown.

Data came from immunoSEQ multiplex PCR; TCRdb stores just in-frame clones and leaves some out. The sample contains about 450,000 clones, roughly 77% of which appear only once. This CDR3 region has 17 residues. Trimming pared 0 bases from V and 0 bases from J, leaving 13 bases between. Germline CDR1 and CDR2: MNHEY and SMNVEV (reference sequence). General study results and limits: Exclusively blood specimens were collected; tissue repertoires likely differ.

This receptor was identified in a woman aged 40 to 55 in good health. Some clones in this sample may be carry-over from other donors' samples. Sequenced sample: PBMCs. The J gene is TRBJ2-3, the V gene TRBV27; no clear D gene. The CDR3 bases are TGTGCCAGCAGTTTATCGATCCGAGAGACTAGCACAGATACGCAGTATTTT. It is translated as CASSLSIRETSTDTQYF.